The sequence of this TCR beta chain was determined in a study of shared clonotypes between healthy human individuals. Study-level findings and limits: Inspection by rarefaction showed sorted-subset sequencing to be incomplete despite large depth. Naive subsets generally exceeded memory subsets in estimated richness. Researchers sampled blood only, noting tissue repertoires likely differ.

The protocol was immunoSEQ multiplex PCR, while the TCRdb copy is restricted to in-frame clones and leaves out a portion. This sample has 2.3 million or so clones, with approximately 93% found just once. Each sample came from a Caucasian adult donor living in Nashville, Tennessee. Germline loops: CDR1 SGHTS, CDR2 YDEGEE. Trimming cost V 5 bases and J 4 bases; bases outside gene matches: 8. The length of the CDR3 is 15 residues. As to this clone: No antigen is known for it.

Sequencing used naive CD4+ T cells from PBMCs. Subset: CD45RA+ positively selected. This TCR was sampled from a man aged 18 to 30 in good health. Some clones in this sample may be carry-over from other donors' samples. V and J are TRBV5-8 and TRBJ1-5, with TRBD1 matching over 8 bases. The CDR3 sequence is CASSFGQGLNQPQHF. CDR3 DNA sequence: TGTGCCAGCAGTTTCGGACAGGGCCTGAATCAGCCCCAGCATTTT.